Listed below are T cell receptor beta chains from one sample, sequenced in a study of blood T cells in healthy people across ages. From the 5' RACE reads, TCRdb called clonotypes with MiXCR, one entry per CDR3 protein. The sample lists 1.5 million to 2 million distinct CDR3 sequences; about 50% were seen once. The source material was blood. The receptors shown here come from a woman in her forties in good health. Both conserved end residues are part of each CDR3. D genes are given only for firm matches. Expanded clones are given a class, and other clones once, few, many or no size at all.

TRBJ2-5 | TRBV6-5 | TRBD1 | NA | CASSWSTGDGQETQYF | TGTGCCAGCAGTTGGTCGACAGGGGATGGCCAAGAGACCCAGTACTTC
TRBJ2-5 | TRBV7-2 | NA | NA | CASSLEPGLGETLYF | TGTGCCAGCAGCTTAGAACCAGGGTTAGGAGAGACCCTGTACTTC
TRBJ2-5 | TRBV11-1 | NA | NA | CASSLSPDSQETQYF | TGTGCCAGCAGCTTATCGCCGGACAGCCAAGAGACCCAGTACTTC
TRBJ1-4 | TRBV20-1 | TRBD1 | few | CSATGQGINEKLFF | TGCAGTGCCACGGGACAGGGCATAAATGAAAAACTGTTTTTT
TRBJ2-1 | TRBV6-6 | NA | NA | CASSSFSNEQFF | TGTGCCAGCAGTAGTTTTAGCAATGAGCAGTTCTTC
TRBJ1-2 | TRBV27 | NA | NA | CASSSERQVRGAGYTF | TGTGCCAGCAGTTCAGAGAGACAGGTTCGCGGGGCTGGCTACACCTTC
TRBJ1-2 | TRBV5-1 | NA | few | CASSSTRDNRPPNYGYTF | TGCGCCAGCAGCTCAACCCGGGACAATAGACCCCCTAACTATGGCTACACCTTC
TRBJ2-3 | TRBV7-2 | TRBD2 | few | CASSYGTSGGAKDTQYF | TGTGCCAGCAGCTACGGGACTAGCGGGGGGGCAAAGGATACGCAGTATTTT
TRBJ2-1 | TRBV7-2 | NA | NA | CASSLVGTKNSDEQFF | TGTGCCAGCAGCTTAGTTGGTACAAAGAATAGCGATGAGCAGTTCTTC
TRBJ2-7 | TRBV24-1 | TRBD1 | NA | CATSDPRKQGNSYEQYF | TGTGCCACCAGTGATCCGAGAAAACAGGGGAACTCCTACGAGCAGTACTTC
TRBJ2-7 | TRBV12-3/TRBV12-4 | TRBD2 | few | CASSLRGAIYEQYF | TGTGCCAGCAGTTTGCGGGGGGCTATCTACGAGCAGTACTTC
TRBJ2-7 | TRBV7-2 | TRBD2 | NA | CASSGGLAGAVPSYEQYF | TGTGCCAGCAGCGGAGGACTAGCGGGGGCCGTCCCTTCCTACGAGCAGTACTTC
TRBJ1-2 | TRBV29-1 | NA | NA | CSSGGDPNYGYTF | TGCAGCAGCGGGGGGGATCCCAACTATGGCTACACCTTC
TRBJ2-5 | TRBV5-1 | NA | NA | CASSLVGRAFDAETQYF | TGCGCCAGCAGCTTGGTGGGCAGGGCCTTCGATGCGGAGACCCAGTACTTC
TRBJ2-5 | TRBV3-1 | TRBD2 | few | CASSQFSLAGVSETQYF | TGTGCCAGCAGCCAATTTTCTTTAGCGGGGGTATCAGAGACCCAGTACTTC